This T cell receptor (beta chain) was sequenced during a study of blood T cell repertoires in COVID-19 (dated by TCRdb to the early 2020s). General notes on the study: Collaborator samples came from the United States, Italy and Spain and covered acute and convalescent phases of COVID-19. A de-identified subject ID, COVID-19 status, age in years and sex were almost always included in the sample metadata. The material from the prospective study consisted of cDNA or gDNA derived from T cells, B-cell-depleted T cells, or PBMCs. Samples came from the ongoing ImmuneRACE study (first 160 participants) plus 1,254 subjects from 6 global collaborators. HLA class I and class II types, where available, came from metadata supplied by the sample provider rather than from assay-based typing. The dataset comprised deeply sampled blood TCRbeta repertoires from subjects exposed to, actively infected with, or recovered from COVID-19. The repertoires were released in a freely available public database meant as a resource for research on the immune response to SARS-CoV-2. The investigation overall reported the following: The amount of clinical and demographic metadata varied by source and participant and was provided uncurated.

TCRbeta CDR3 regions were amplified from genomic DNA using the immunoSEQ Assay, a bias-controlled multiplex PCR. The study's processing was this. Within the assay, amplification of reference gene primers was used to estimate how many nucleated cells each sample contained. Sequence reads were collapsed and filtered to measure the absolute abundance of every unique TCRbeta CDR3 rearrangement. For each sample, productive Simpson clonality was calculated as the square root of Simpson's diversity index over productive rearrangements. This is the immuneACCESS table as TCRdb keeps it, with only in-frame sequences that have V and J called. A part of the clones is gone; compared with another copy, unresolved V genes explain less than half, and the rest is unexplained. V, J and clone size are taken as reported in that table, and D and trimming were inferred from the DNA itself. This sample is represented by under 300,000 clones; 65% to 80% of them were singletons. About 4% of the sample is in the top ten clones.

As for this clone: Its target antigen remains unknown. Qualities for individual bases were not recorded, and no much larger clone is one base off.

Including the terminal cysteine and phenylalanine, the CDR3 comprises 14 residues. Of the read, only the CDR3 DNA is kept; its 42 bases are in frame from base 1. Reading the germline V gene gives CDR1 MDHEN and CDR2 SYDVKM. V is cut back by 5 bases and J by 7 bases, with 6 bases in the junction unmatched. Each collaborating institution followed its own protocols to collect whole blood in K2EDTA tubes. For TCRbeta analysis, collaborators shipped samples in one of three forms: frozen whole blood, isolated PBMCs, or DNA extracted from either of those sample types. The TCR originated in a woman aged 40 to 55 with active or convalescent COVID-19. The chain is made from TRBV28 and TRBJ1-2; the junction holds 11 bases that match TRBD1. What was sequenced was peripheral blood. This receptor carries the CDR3 CASSLPGQGVGYTF. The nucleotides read TGTGCCAGCAGTCTTCCGGGACAGGGGGTTGGCTACACCTTC.